Below, 8 T cell receptor beta chains from the same sample are listed, as sequenced in a study of T-cell memory formation after mild COVID-19. TCRdb processed the 5' RACE reads anew with MiXCR; each CDR3 protein has one entry. The sample holds 300,000 to 350,000 distinct CDR3 sequences, over 11% seen once. Input material: PBMCs or a T cell subset sorted from them (not recorded which). These receptors were taken from a man aged 18 to 35 who had mild COVID-19 (a few samples of this study predate the infection). Cell type and time point are not known.

This clonotype appeared a few times. The chain carries TRBV7-2 and TRBJ2-3, with D tentatively TRBD1 or TRBD2 (5 bases each). Deletions cut 4 bases from V and 5 bases from J, with 13 bases between. The CDR3 contains 14 residues. Germline CDR1 is SGHTA and CDR2 is FQGNSA. The chain's CDR3 is CASSYGDRGDTQYF. The CDR3 DNA is TGTGCCAGCAGCTATGGGGACCGGGGAGATACGCAGTATTTT. Combining the CDR3 with reference TRBV7-2 and TRBJ2-3 gives the whole variable domain GAGVSQSPSNKVTEKGKDVELRCDPISGHTALYWYRQSLGQGLEFLIYFQGNSAPDKSGLPSDRFSAERTGGSVSTLTIQRTQQEDSAVYLCASSYGDRGDTQYFGPGTRLTVL.

A few counts support this clonotype. The rearrangement joins TRBV29-1 to TRBJ1-2; D is unresolved. Trimming removed 3 bases at V and 5 bases at J, with 10 bases between. CDR3 length: 12 amino acids. Per germline, CDR1 SQVTM and CDR2 ANQGSEA. DNA for the CDR3: TGCAGCGTTGATGTAGGAGGTTATGGCTACACCTTC. Protein: CSVDVGGYGYTF.

The sample holds a few counts of this clonotype. The V gene is TRBV10-1, the J gene TRBJ2-5; D uncertain. The CDR3 sequence is 14 residues long. Germline CDR1 WNHNN, CDR2 SYGVQD (reference sequence). V lost 0 bases to trimming and J lost 1 base, with 6 bases between them. The CDR3, as DNA: TGCGCCAGCAGTGAGTCGAAGGCCCAAGAGACCCAGTACTTC. It translates to CASSESKAQETQYF.

This chain connects TRBV5-1 to TRBJ2-7; a possible D gene is TRBD2 (6 bases). Trimming shortened V by 2 bases and J by 6 bases, and 24 bases separated the two germline ends. This CDR3 region has 17 residues. Germline V gene sequence: CDR1 SGHRS, CDR2 YFSETQ. DNA of the CDR3: TGCGCCAGCAGCTTCGGGAGACGAGGGTTTCCAGTACGCGAGCAGTACTTC. Protein product: CASSFGRRGFPVREQYF. The full variable domain, completed using reference TRBV5-1 and TRBJ2-7, is KAGVTQTPRYLIKTRGQQVTLSCSPISGHRSVSWYQQTPGQGLQFLFEYFSETQRNKGNFPGRFSGRQFSNSRSEMNVSTLELGDSALYLCASSFGRRGFPVREQYFGPGTRLTVT.

This clonotype was observed a few times. V usage is TRBV6-2 or TRBV6-3 and J usage is TRBJ2-7; TRBD1 matches 9 bases. Unmatched junction bases numbered 7, after V lost 5 bases and J lost 5 bases. The CDR3 sequence is 14 residues long. The germline gives CDR1 MNHEY, CDR2 SVGEGT. The DNA of the CDR3 is TGTGCCAGCAGTAAGGGACAGGGAAGAGACGAGCAGTACGTC. This translates into CASSKGQGRDEQYV.

This clonotype was seen many times. The genes are TRBV5-1 and TRBJ2-1; weak D call: TRBD2 (6 bases). The V end lost 4 bases, the J end lost 15 bases, and 14 bases lay between the germline ends. This CDR3 contains 11 residues. Germline-derived CDR1 and CDR2 are SGHRS and YFSETQ. CDR3 nucleotide sequence: TGCGCCAGCAGCCCCGGGGGAAACCTGTTCTTC. The encoded protein is CASSPGGNLFF.

This clonotype was seen a few times. The V and J genes are TRBV7-7 and TRBJ2-2, with TRBD1 matching 7 bases. The CDR3 consists of 13 residues. CDR1 and CDR2 (germline): SSHAT, FNYEAQ (reference sequence). V shed 5 bases, J shed 5 bases, and the junction held 2 bases outside the gene matches. CDR3 sequence (DNA): TGTGCCAGCAGCAAGGACAGGACCGGGGAGCTGTTTTTT. Translation: CASSKDRTGELFF.

The J gene is TRBJ2-3, the V gene TRBV5-1, with TRBD2 identical over 15 bases. With V trimmed by 7 bases and J by 2 bases, 5 bases remained unmatched. This CDR3 spans 16 amino acids. Germline-derived CDR1 and CDR2 are SGHRS and YFSETQ. In nucleotides, the CDR3 is TGCGCCAGCTCCGGACTAGCGGGGGGGCCCACAGATACGCAGTATTTT. Translation: CASSGLAGGPTDTQYF.